Listed below are T cell receptor beta chains from one sample, sequenced in a study of T cell responses to AZD1222 COVID-19 vaccine. Sequencing used immunoSEQ multiplex PCR; TCRdb keeps in-frame clones, though not all of them. The data contain around 150,000 clones, about 90% of them singletons. The sample was peripheral blood, taken 28 days after the second AZD1222 dose. The source of these receptors is an adult who received the AZD1222 COVID-19 vaccine. CDR3s include the opening cysteine and the closing phenylalanine or tryptophan. Each record gives: J gene, clone size, D gene, CDR3 length, V gene, CDR3 DNA, CDR3 protein. A D gene is named only where the DNA matches it firmly. Some rows mark clone size as missing; the rest say once, few, many or name a class of expanded clone.

TRBJ1-4 | . | TRBD1 | 15 | TRBV3-1/TRBV3-2 | TGTGCCAGCAGGGACAGGACAGCTTCGAATGAAAAACTGTTTTTT | CASRDRTASNEKLFF
TRBJ1-4 | . | . | 14 | TRBV25-1 | TGTGCCAGCAGTTTTATGGGGGCGGATGAAAAACTGTTTTTT | CASSFMGADEKLFF
TRBJ2-5 | . | . | 13 | TRBV5-6 | TGTGCCAGCAGCTTGAGTCCTTGGGAGACCCAGTACTTC | CASSLSPWETQYF
TRBJ2-3 | . | . | 14 | TRBV6-4 | TGTGCCAGCAGTGACGGTGACGTCACAGATACGCAGTATTTT | CASSDGDVTDTQYF
TRBJ1-2 | . | . | 15 | TRBV5-1 | TGCGCCAGCAGCTTGGCCGGGGGGATAAACTATGGCTACACCTTC | CASSLAGGINYGYTF
TRBJ1-2 | . | . | 13 | TRBV9 | TGTGCCAGCAGCGTAGGAGGGACGGTCGGCTACACCTTC | CASSVGGTVGYTF
TRBJ2-6 | . | . | 17 | TRBV4-2 | TGTGCCAGCAGCCCAGAGGCGACTACCTCTGGGGCCAACGTCCTGACTTTC | CASSPEATTSGANVLTF
TRBJ1-1 | once | . | 18 | TRBV6-2/TRBV6-3 | TGTGCCAGCAGTTTTATCCCCGGGACGAGGGCTGTGGACACTGAAGCTTTCTTT | CASSFIPGTRAVDTEAFF
TRBJ1-2 | . | TRBD1 | 15 | TRBV28 | TGTGCCAGCAGTTTCCGGACAGGGGCCCACTATGGCTACACCTTC | CASSFRTGAHYGYTF
TRBJ1-2 | . | . | 15 | TRBV9 | TGTGCCAGCAGCGTAGGGGTCGGACAGCAGGATGGCTACACCTTC | CASSVGVGQQDGYTF
TRBJ2-1 | few | . | 15 | TRBV28 | TGTGCCAGCAGTAAAATAGCGGCCCCTGGGGATGAGCAGTTCTTC | CASSKIAAPGDEQFF
TRBJ2-7 | . | . | 15 | TRBV4-3 | TGCGCCAGCAGCCAAGAAGTAAGGGGACCCTACGAGCAGTACTTC | CASSQEVRGPYEQYF
TRBJ1-2 | . | TRBD1 | 15 | TRBV24-1 | TGTGCCACCAGTGACGCCGGGACAGGGGGATATGGCTACACCTTC | CATSDAGTGGYGYTF
TRBJ1-2 | . | . | 14 | TRBV5-1 | TGCGCCAGCAGCTTATTGGACAGTAACTATGGCTACACCTTC | CASSLLDSNYGYTF
TRBJ2-1 | . | . | 14 | TRBV27 | TGTGCCAGCGCGTCAGGCCGTTCCTACAATGAGCAGTTCTTC | CASASGRSYNEQFF
TRBJ1-5 | . | . | 14 | TRBV15 | TGTGCCACCAGCAGAGTAGGTAGCTCCCAGCCCCAGCATTTT | CATSRVGSSQPQHF
TRBJ1-4 | once | . | 16 | TRBV4-1 | TGCGCCAGCAGCCAAGGGTTTTTGGACACCAGAGAAAAACTGTTTTTT | CASSQGFLDTREKLFF
TRBJ1-3 | few | . | 14 | TRBV4-3 | TGCGCCAGCAGCCAAGATACTAGTAGAAACACCATATATTTT | CASSQDTSRNTIYF
TRBJ2-7 | . | . | 14 | TRBV3-1/TRBV3-2 | TGTGCCAGCAGCCAGGTGGCCGTCTCCTACGAGCAGTACTTC | CASSQVAVSYEQYF
TRBJ1-6 | . | . | 15 | TRBV7-8 | TGTGCCAGCAGCTTAAGATTAGGTGGGGCGGGACCCCTCCACTTT | CASSLRLGGAGPLHF
TRBJ2-7 | . | . | 15 | TRBV7-3 | TGTGCCAGCAGCTTAGAGGCCGGGAGCTCCTACGAGCAGTACTTC | CASSLEAGSSYEQYF
TRBJ2-2 | . | TRBD2 | 16 | TRBV5-1 | TGCGCCAGCAGCTCCCTAGCGGGGCCGAACACCGGGGAGCTGTTTTTT | CASSSLAGPNTGELFF
TRBJ1-4 | . | TRBD1 | 18 | TRBV27 | TGTGCCAGCAGCCGTAAAACGACAGGGTTAGGGACTAATGAAAAACTGTTTTTT | CASSRKTTGLGTNEKLFF
TRBJ1-1 | . | . | 15 | TRBV3-1/TRBV3-2 | TGTGCCAGCAGCCAACCAGGAGAGATGAACACTGAAGCTTTCTTT | CASSQPGEMNTEAFF
TRBJ2-3 | . | . | 15 | TRBV5-1 | TGCGCCAGCAGCCGTGGGCCCCGGGGCACAGATACGCAGTATTTT | CASSRGPRGTDTQYF
TRBJ1-1 | . | . | 13 | TRBV6-5 | TGTGCCAGCAGTTACGGGCCCGGGACTAAAGCTTTCTTT | CASSYGPGTKAFF
TRBJ1-3 | . | TRBD1 | 17 | TRBV4-1 | TGCGCCAGCAGCCACAACCCCCGGGACAGGGCTGGAAACACCATATATTTT | CASSHNPRDRAGNTIYF
TRBJ2-5 | . | . | 13 | TRBV12-3/TRBV12-4 | TGTGCCAGCAGTTTAGTTTTGGGGGAGACCCAGTACTTC | CASSLVLGETQYF
TRBJ2-5 | . | . | 13 | TRBV15 | TGTGCCACCAGCGGCCGGGACAAAGAGACCCAGTACTTC | CATSGRDKETQYF
TRBJ1-5 | . | TRBD1 | 14 | TRBV7-8 | TGTGCCAGCAGGCCAGGGGGAACGAATCAGCCCCAGCATTTT | CASRPGGTNQPQHF
TRBJ2-3 | . | . | 15 | TRBV9 | TGTGCCAGCAGCACCCGAGACCAGGGCACAGATACGCAGTATTTT | CASSTRDQGTDTQYF
TRBJ2-7 | . | TRBD1 | 16 | TRBV10-3 | TGTGCCATCAGTGAGTCGAACGGGGACAGCTCCTACGAGCAGTACTTC | CAISESNGDSSYEQYF
TRBJ2-7 | . | . | 10 | TRBV7-9 | TGTGCCAGCAGTGAGGGCGAGCAGTACTTC | CASSEGEQYF
TRBJ1-6 | . | . | 13 | TRBV16 | TGTGCCAGCAGCCAAGAGTATAATTCACCCCTCCACTTT | CASSQEYNSPLHF
TRBJ2-7 | . | . | 13 | TRBV5-1 | TGCGCCAGCAGCTCTGGAGACACGTACGAGCAGTACTTC | CASSSGDTYEQYF
TRBJ1-1 | . | . | 14 | TRBV27 | TGTGCCAGCAGTTTAGGGGGTGGCTTTGGTGAAGCTTTCTTT | CASSLGGGFGEAFF
TRBJ2-2 | . | . | 16 | TRBV5-6 | TGTGCCAGCACCATCGGGGAAAGGACGAACACCGGGGAGCTGTTTTTT | CASTIGERTNTGELFF
TRBJ2-1 | . | . | 16 | TRBV6-2/TRBV6-3 | TGTGCCAGCAGTTACTCGAGGCAGGAGGGGTACAATGAGCAGTTCTTC | CASSYSRQEGYNEQFF
TRBJ2-5 | . | TRBD2 | 11 | TRBV20-1 | TGCAGTGCTACGGGACTAGGGAGGCAGTACTTC | CSATGLGRQYF
TRBJ2-1 | . | TRBD2 | 18 | TRBV4-3 | TGCGCCAGCAGCCAAGAGACTAGCGGGAGTGGGAACTACAATGAGCAGTTCTTC | CASSQETSGSGNYNEQFF
TRBJ2-7 | . | TRBD1 | 16 | TRBV27 | TGTGCCAGCAGCCCCCTACCGGGACAGGGATCCTACGAGCAGTACTTC | CASSPLPGQGSYEQYF
TRBJ2-2 | few | . | 13 | TRBV6-4 | TGTGCCAGCAGTGATCGCCCCTCGGGGGAGCTGTTTTTT | CASSDRPSGELFF
TRBJ2-7 | . | . | 13 | TRBV3-1/TRBV3-2 | TGTGCCAGCAGCCGAAGTGCCTCCTACGAGCAGTACTTC | CASSRSASYEQYF
TRBJ1-3 | . | . | 15 | TRBV28 | TGTGCCAGCAACTCGGGGGGGAGCTCTGGAAACACCATATATTTT | CASNSGGSSGNTIYF
TRBJ2-2 | . | . | 14 | TRBV9 | TGTGCCAGCAGCCCAACGCAACACACCGGGGAGCTGTTTTTT | CASSPTQHTGELFF
TRBJ2-3 | . | . | 13 | TRBV7-9 | TGTGCCAGCAGCTTAGGTAGCACAGATACGCAGTATTTT | CASSLGSTDTQYF
TRBJ2-7 | . | TRBD1 | 14 | TRBV5-6 | TGTGCCAGCAGCTTGGTAGGGGGCAGGGACGAGCAGTACTTC | CASSLVGGRDEQYF
TRBJ1-5 | few | TRBD1 | 16 | TRBV7-8 | TGTGCCAGCAGCCTAAACAGGGGGCTAAGCAATCAGCCCCAGCATTTT | CASSLNRGLSNQPQHF
TRBJ2-1 | . | TRBD2 | 15 | TRBV7-3 | TGTGCCAGCAGCGCGATCACTAGCGGGAGCGATGAGCAGTTCTTC | CASSAITSGSDEQFF
TRBJ2-1 | . | TRBD1 | 17 | TRBV2 | TGTGCCAGCAGTGAACTGGCAGGGGGCTCGTGGCGCAATGAGCAGTTCTTC | CASSELAGGSWRNEQFF
TRBJ2-7 | . | . | 15 | TRBV4-1 | TGCGCCAGCAGCCAAGAACGGGTCAGGTTCTACGAGCAGTACTTC | CASSQERVRFYEQYF
TRBJ1-4 | . | TRBD1 | 14 | TRBV11-2 | TGTGCCAGCAGCCTTGACAGGGTCGGTGAAAAACTGTTTTTT | CASSLDRVGEKLFF
TRBJ2-1 | . | TRBD2 | 16 | TRBV18 | TGTGCCAGCTCACCCGAACTAGCGGGGGCTTACAATGAGCAGTTCTTC | CASSPELAGAYNEQFF
TRBJ2-3 | . | TRBD1 | 11 | TRBV20-1 | TGCAGTGCTATCAGGGGGGATACGCAGTATTTT | CSAIRGDTQYF